This T cell receptor (beta chain) came from a study of shared clonotypes between healthy human individuals. Per the germline V gene, CDR1 is KGHSY and CDR2 is FQNENV. The CDR3 has 13 residues. The V end lost 2 bases, the J end lost 4 bases, and 6 bases lay between the germline ends. Produced via immunoSEQ multiplex PCR; TCRdb's table is partial and in-frame only. Among about 2.2 million clones listed, around 93% were seen once. CD45RO-negative CD8 cells positively selected for CCR7 made up the naive population, which excluded terminally differentiated effector memory CD45RA+ cells. Sequencing was carried out using naive CD8+ T cells from PBMCs. The source is a man in his late teens or twenties in good health. Some clones in this sample may be carry-over from other donors' samples. The genes are TRBV16 and TRBJ2-1; D is uncertain. The CDR3 is CASSQPAYNEQFF. The DNA for the CDR3 is TGTGCCAGCAGCCAACCAGCTTACAATGAGCAGTTCTTC. The whole variable domain, remainder taken from reference TRBV16 and TRBJ2-1, is GEEVAQTPKHLVRGEGQKAKLYCAPIKGHSYVFWYQQVLKNEFKFLISFQNENVFDETGMPKERFSAKCLPNSPCSLEIQATKLEDSAVYFCASSQPAYNEQFFGPGTRLTVL.